This entry describes one T cell receptor beta chain. This sample was included in a study of preoperative IRX-2 immunotherapy in early breast cancer. Treatment in this sample: preoperative locoregional IRX-2 cytokine immunotherapy. Samples came from a phase Ib trial of preoperative locoregional IRX-2 cytokine immunotherapy. J was trimmed by 9 bases and V by 8 bases; bases with no gene match: 14. CDR3 length equals 15 residues. Per the germline V gene, CDR1 is MNHGY and CDR2 is SAAAGT. The table came from immunoSEQ multiplex PCR; TCRdb's copy has only in-frame clones and leaves some out. The table shows 25,000 to 30,000 clones, with around 79% occurring only once.

This TCR was sampled from a human donor with breast cancer. Sequences were derived from lymph node tissue, sampled after IRX-2 immunotherapy. V usage is TRBV6-8 and J usage is TRBJ2-1, with 9 bases fitting TRBD2. The CDR3 DNA is TGTGCCAGCGGAATTTGGGCGGGAGGGCCCAGTGAGCAGTTCTTC. Amino acid sequence: CASGIWAGGPSEQFF.